This T cell receptor beta chain was sequenced for a study of blood T cell repertoires in COVID-19. Turning to the study itself: COVID-19 samples collected from the United States, Italy and Spain covered acute and convalescent phases. The cDNA or gDNA used as material had been derived from T cells, B-cell-depleted T cells, or PBMCs.

Methods used by the authors: Quantification of nucleated cells was approximated via reference gene primer amplification. TCRdb's copy holds only in-frame clones and misses some; the assay was immunoSEQ multiplex PCR. Clone size and V and J calls were adopted from that table, with D and trimming inferred from the DNA. The sample lists tens of thousands of clones, about 80% occurring once. It was during active infection that Seattle patients were enrolled and then longitudinally followed. CDR1 and CDR2 from the germline V gene are KGHSH and LQKENI. Trimming cost V 3 bases and J 2 bases, with 26 bases left between them. CDR3 length equals 21 residues.

This sequence was found in an elderly man with COVID-19, enrolled during active disease. The specimen was peripheral blood. This rearrangement joins TRBV18 to TRBJ2-6; tentatively, D is TRBD2 (7 bases). The CDR3 loop is CASSPRQGGGMTGTGANVLTF. CDR3 DNA sequence: TGTGCCAGCTCACCCCGACAAGGGGGAGGGATGACGGGGACTGGGGCCAACGTCCTGACTTTC.